The 21 T cell receptor beta chains below come from one sample, sequenced in a study of T-cell memory formation after mild COVID-19 (TCRdb year 2021). Library preparation employed 5' RACE. The sequencer was an Illumina NovaSeq 6000. TCRdb's own reprocessing of the public reads used fastp at Q25 and MiXCR and kept productive beta chains. Rows with one shared CDR3 protein collapse into an entry with the most common genes and DNA. For this sample there are about 440,000 distinct CDR3 sequences; over 15% appear just once. The ten biggest clones cover about 8.1% of the sample. The specimen sequenced was PBMCs or a T cell subset sorted from them (not recorded which). All receptors come from an adult woman who had mild COVID-19 (a few samples of this study predate the infection). The sample titles of this study are shuffled in the database, so cell type and time point are left out; the donor was told from shared clones.

The V call is TRBV6-5, the J call TRBJ1-3; D is uncertain. The CDR3 has 12 residues. The V end was cut by 6 bases, the J end by 4 bases, with 7 bases between. Germline CDR1 and CDR2: MNHEY and SVGAGI. The CDR3 sequence: CASRAVGNTIYF. CDR3 bases: TGTGCCAGCAGAGCCGTGGGAAACACCATATATTTT.

This clonotype was seen a handful of times. V usage is TRBV9 and J usage is TRBJ1-2; a weak D match, TRBD1 (5 bases). Germline CDR1 and CDR2: SGDLS and YYNGEE. The CDR3 consists of 15 residues. Trimming took 0 bases from V and 3 from J, leaving 12 bases between them. DNA for the CDR3: TGTGCCAGCAGCGTAGGACCGGGGCCCGACTATGGCTACACCTTC. Its translation: CASSVGPGPDYGYTF.

V gene TRBV6-1 combines with J gene TRBJ1-3; D gene unclear. This CDR3 is 16 amino acids long. The V gene lost 5 bases and the J gene lost 0 bases, with 14 bases spanning the gap. Germline V gene lookup returns CDR1 MNHNS and CDR2 SASEGT. The CDR3 DNA reads as TGTGCCAGCAGTCCCACAAGCGCGGGCTCTGGAAACACCATATATTTT. Amino acids: CASSPTSAGSGNTIYF.

This clonotype occurred many times. The chain carries TRBV7-2 and TRBJ2-5; 9 nucleotides agree with TRBD1. V shed 1 base and J 0 bases; nucleotides not matched to a gene: 0. Germline V gives CDR1 SGHTA, CDR2 FQGNSA. The CDR3 is 15 residues long. CDR3 loop: CASSLGDRDQETQYF. The CDR3 bases are TGTGCCAGCAGCTTAGGGGACAGGGACCAAGAGACCCAGTACTTC.

This rearrangement joins TRBV18 to TRBJ1-2, with 8 bases aligning to TRBD1. The CDR3 is 14 residues long. The ends lost 0 bases at V and 5 bases at J; junction bases unmatched: 2. Germline lookup yields CDR1 KGHSH and CDR2 LQKENI. CDR3 in amino acids: CASSPPDRVYGYTF. DNA for the CDR3: TGTGCCAGCTCACCACCGGACAGGGTTTATGGCTACACCTTC.

This clonotype has a handful of counts. The chain links TRBV6-2 or TRBV6-3 to TRBJ2-1, with D maybe TRBD2 (6 bases). Germline V lookup: CDR1 MNHEY, CDR2 SVGEGT. The CDR3 is made up of 15 amino acids. Trimming took off 8 bases at V and 6 bases at J, with 20 bases between the two ends. The CDR3 DNA reads as TGTGCCAGCGCCGTCCCCTCGGGAGTGGTCAATGAGCAGTTCTTC. Translation: CASAVPSGVVNEQFF.

V usage is TRBV7-3 and J usage is TRBJ2-3, with 9 nucleotides matching TRBD2. The CDR3 consists of 16 residues. V lost 5 bases to trimming and J lost 2 bases; unmatched junction nucleotides: 8. Germline-derived CDR1 and CDR2 are SGHTA and FQGTGA. The CDR3 DNA reads TGTGCCAGCAGCCCTTGGGCTAGCGGGGTCACAGATACGCAGTATTTT. It encodes CASSPWASGVTDTQYF. The entire variable domain, with the rest obtained from reference TRBV7-3 and TRBJ2-3, is as follows: GAGVSQTPSNKVTEKGKYVELRCDPISGHTALYWYRQSLGQGPEFLIYFQGTGAADDSGLPNDRFFAVRPEGSVSTLKIQRTERGDSAVYLCASSPWASGVTDTQYFGPGTRLTVL.

The chain has TRBV10-3 and TRBJ1-6; TRBD1 aligns across 7 bases. Germline CDR1 and CDR2: ENHRY and SYGVKD. V lost 3 bases and J lost 14; bases outside the gene matches: 13. The CDR3 runs 15 residues. The CDR3 here is CAISEPGTALRALHF. For the CDR3, the DNA is TGTGCCATCAGTGAACCCGGGACAGCCCTCAGGGCCCTCCACTTT.

This clonotype was observed many times. The chain is built from TRBV24-1 and TRBJ1-1; 8 nucleotides agree with TRBD1. This CDR3 is built from 15 residues. Germline V gene sequence: CDR1 KGHDR, CDR2 SFDVKD. V lost 3 bases to trimming and J lost 10 bases; unmatched junction nucleotides: 12. The CDR3 sequence is CATSDHRGITFGAFF. As DNA, the CDR3 is TGTGCCACCAGTGATCACAGGGGGATCACCTTCGGAGCTTTCTTT.

The J gene is TRBJ1-2, the V gene TRBV7-8, with 8 bases fitting TRBD1. After removal of 5 bases from V and 6 bases from J, the junction contained 17 bases not matched to a gene. Germline CDR1 is SGHVS and CDR2 is FQNEAQ. CDR3 length: 17 residues. CDR3 sequence (DNA): TGTGCCAGCAGCGGAAATTTTCCGGACAGGGAAGAAGATGGCTACACCTTC. It translates to CASSGNFPDREEDGYTF.

V and J are TRBV6-6 and TRBJ2-7, with 15 positions matching TRBD2. This CDR3 contains 17 residues. Trimming took 0 bases from V and 2 from J; bases not matched to a gene: 2. Germline V gene lookup returns CDR1 MNHNY and CDR2 SVGAGI (reference sequence). The CDR3 sequence is CASSYSRTSGRAYEQYF. Here the CDR3 DNA reads TGTGCCAGCAGTTACTCGAGGACTAGCGGGAGGGCCTACGAGCAGTACTTC.

J is TRBJ2-1 and V is TRBV24-1; 9 bases fit TRBD1. Trimming cost V 2 bases and J 7 bases; bases outside gene matches: 5. The CDR3 extends over 15 amino acids. Germline V gene lookup returns CDR1 KGHDR and CDR2 SFDVKD. The CDR3 coding sequence is TGTGCCACCAGTGATTCCGGGACAGGGAGTAATGAGCAGTTCTTC. Translating gives CATSDSGTGSNEQFF.

V and J are TRBV6-5 and TRBJ2-1; TRBD1 matches at 7 bases. Germline loops: CDR1 MNHEY, CDR2 SVGAGI. The CDR3 loop spans 15 amino acids. The V segment lost 4 bases and the J segment 0 bases; nucleotides outside the gene matches: 3. CDR3 DNA sequence: TGTGCCAGCAGTTCTACAGGGGTCTCCTACAATGAGCAGTTCTTC. Its protein product is CASSSTGVSYNEQFF.

This clonotype occurred a few times. The CDR3 reads CASSSYGELFF. The CDR3 nucleotides are TGTGCCAGCAGCTCATACGGGGAGCTGTTTTTT. V is TRBV12-3 or TRBV12-4 and J is TRBJ2-2; D gene ambiguous. This CDR3 contains 11 residues. V was shortened by 6 bases and J by 7 bases, with 6 bases between the two germline ends.

The chain uses TRBV5-5 and TRBJ2-1; a possible D gene is TRBD2 (6 bases). V was pared by 7 bases and J by 2 bases, with 13 bases between. CDR3 length: 14 amino acids. The germline V gene has CDR1 SGHKS and CDR2 YYEKEE (reference sequence). CDR3 sequence reads: CASGLPGPYNEQFF. CDR3 sequence (DNA): TGTGCCAGCGGACTACCGGGACCCTACAATGAGCAGTTCTTC.

Only a few counts were recorded for this clonotype. The V and J genes are TRBV20-1 and TRBJ1-3; no reliable D call. The CDR3 has 11 residues. V dropped 5 bases and J dropped 1 base, with 3 bases sitting between them. The germline V gene encodes CDR1 DFQATT and CDR2 SNEGSKA (reference sequence). CDR3 protein: CSAVSGNTIYF. In DNA form, the CDR3 reads TGCAGTGCTGTTTCTGGAAACACCATATATTTT.

Only a few counts were recorded for this clonotype. The chain joins TRBV5-1 to TRBJ2-7, with unresolved D. The germline gives CDR1 SGHRS, CDR2 YFSETQ. V lost 2 bases, J lost 3 bases, and 9 bases lay in between. The CDR3 has 13 residues. The CDR3 here is CASSLVLGYEQYF. CDR3 in DNA: TGCGCCAGCAGCTTAGTGTTAGGCTACGAGCAGTACTTC.

This chain uses TRBV5-1 with TRBJ1-6, with no clear D. The germline V and J ends were trimmed by 0 bases and 7 bases, with 5 bases remaining between them. This CDR3 region has 13 residues. CDR1 and CDR2 from the germline V gene are SGHRS and YFSETQ. The CDR3 DNA is TGCGCCAGCAGCTTGGCCGGGAATTCACCCCTCCACTTT. This sequence encodes CASSLAGNSPLHF.

J is TRBJ2-1 and V is TRBV7-9; D perhaps matches TRBD2 (5 bases). Looked up from germline, CDR1 is SEHNR and CDR2 is FQNEAQ (reference sequence). This CDR3 has 16 residues. Trimming cost V 5 bases and J 2 bases, with 16 bases left between them. The DNA of the CDR3 is TGTGCCAGCAGCCCGGCACGAAGTAGCGCCTACAATGAGCAGTTCTTC. Amino acids: CASSPARSSAYNEQFF.

A few counts support this clonotype. V gene TRBV6-2 or TRBV6-3 combines with J gene TRBJ1-2; D gene unclear. Trimming removed 4 bases from V and 0 bases from J, with 12 bases in between. CDR1 and CDR2 (germline): MNHEY, SVGEGT. CDR3 length: 15 residues. The CDR3 nucleotides are TGTGCCAGCAGTTCCGCAGGAGGACCTAACTATGGCTACACCTTC. The encoded protein is CASSSAGGPNYGYTF.

V gene TRBV6-6 combines with J gene TRBJ1-1; possible D gene TRBD1, 5 bases. V shed 5 bases and J shed 1 base, with 14 bases lying between them. The germline gives CDR1 MNHNY, CDR2 SVGAGI (reference sequence). This CDR3 is built from 15 residues. The CDR3 bases are TGTGCCAGCAGTCGGGACCTGTGGGGGAACACTGAAGCTTTCTTT. Its protein product is CASSRDLWGNTEAFF.